This TCR beta chain was captured in a study of shared clonotypes between healthy human individuals. Study summary: Per donor, CD8 memory used one plate, CD8 naive used two, CD4 memory used three and CD4 naive used three.

An assay was performed, and its level was deep. Source study methods: ImmunoSEQ yielded junction-only sequences lacking quality scores, so filtering differed. TCRdb's table, derived via immunoSEQ multiplex PCR, lists solely in-frame clones and lacks some. V and J calls and clone size are copied from that table; D and trimming were computed from the DNA. The table has about 360,000 clones, around 79% seen once; the top ten hold about 10%. The CDR3 covers 15 residues. Germline V gives CDR1 SEHNR, CDR2 FQNEAQ (reference sequence). The J segment lost 6 bases and the V segment lost 0 bases, leaving 3 bases of the junction unmatched.

The source is a man younger than 40 in good health. The chain joins TRBV7-9 to TRBJ2-2, with TRBD2 identical over 8 bases. Sequences were obtained from memory CD4+ T cells sorted from blood. Documented subset: CD45RA-negative fraction. CDR3 amino acids: CASSLARAGAGELFF. In DNA, the CDR3 is TGTGCCAGCAGCTTAGCAAGAGCGGGAGCCGGGGAGCTGTTTTTT. The full variable domain, with the rest looked up from reference TRBV7-9 and TRBJ2-2, is DTGVSQNPRHKITKRGQNVTFRCDPISEHNRLYWYRQTLGQGPEFLTYFQNEAQLEKSRLLSDRFSAERPKGSFSTLEIQRTEQGDSAMYLCASSLARAGAGELFFGEGSRLTVL.